This section outlines one TCR beta chain sequence together with its context. The sample belongs to a study of blood T cell repertoires in COVID-19. Overall study context: Sample material is recorded as cDNA or gDNA derived from T cells, B-cell-depleted T cells, or PBMCs.

This CDR3 has 15 residues. Germline CDR1 SGHAT, CDR2 FQNNGV. After removal of 1 base from V and 2 bases from J, the junction contained 4 bases not matched to a gene. In the original processing: Scientists estimated how many nucleated cells there were by amplifying reference gene primers. Sequencing used immunoSEQ multiplex PCR; TCRdb keeps in-frame clones, though not all of them. V and J calls plus clone size are reproduced from that table; the DNA served to infer D and trimming. The sample includes over 400,000 clones, approximately 90% of them seen just once. The TCR comes from a woman aged 60 to 75 who had recovered from COVID-19. Sequencing was carried out using PBMCs or T cells enriched from blood (not recorded which). The rearrangement joins TRBV11-2 to TRBJ2-7; 8 bases align to TRBD2. CDR3 coding DNA: TGTGCCAGCAGCTTAGGGGCGGGGGGCCCCTACGAGCAGTACTTC. As protein: CASSLGAGGPYEQYF.